This T cell receptor beta chain stems from a study of T cell responses to AZD1222 COVID-19 vaccine. V lost 0 bases, J lost 10 bases, and 13 bases lay in between. The CDR3 loop spans 15 amino acids. Germline-derived CDR1 and CDR2 are LGHDT and YNNKEL (reference sequence). Assay: immunoSEQ multiplex PCR; the TCRdb copy retains only in-frame clones and omits some. The data hold approximately 150,000 clones, with roughly 90% observed a single time. The source of this sequence is an adult who received the AZD1222 COVID-19 vaccine. The specimen comprised peripheral blood, sampled 28 days after the second AZD1222 dose. The chain uses TRBV3-1 (or the pseudogene TRBV3-2) and TRBJ1-6; D not certain. CDR3 sequence: CASSQDRWARSPLHF. The CDR3 nucleotides read TGTGCCAGCAGCCAAGATCGATGGGCCCGGTCACCCCTCCACTTT.